Listed below are T cell receptor beta chains from one sample, sequenced in a study of cytomegalovirus exposure and HLA in healthy donors. TCRdb's copy holds only in-frame clones and misses some; the assay was immunoSEQ multiplex PCR. Found here are approximately 200,000 clones, roughly 77% of them singletons; the top ten hold 4.5% to 5.5%. Sequencing was done on a sample of PBMCs. The receptors come from a man younger than 40 in good health and CMV-seropositive. Each CDR3 is given without its conserved first and last residue. Fields, in order: V gene, clone size, J gene, CDR3 protein. Part of the rows lack a size; the others show once, few, many or a class for expanded clones.

TRBV4-3	NA	TRBJ1-2	ASSRAGGAYAGYGYT
TRBV12-5	once	TRBJ2-2	ASGLGQGAKAGELF
TRBV29-1	few	TRBJ1-2	SVGDVKGGYT
TRBV6-5	NA	TRBJ2-5	ASRSGTLQTQY
TRBV7-9	NA	TRBJ1-4	ASSPGQAGNEKLF
TRBV5-5	NA	TRBJ2-7	ASSIGQGSSYEQY
TRBV18	NA	TRBJ1-4	ASSPPQGFDEKLF
TRBV29-1	once	TRBJ2-1	SDYSGPNNEQF
TRBV6-1	NA	TRBJ2-7	ASSDIQGPSYEQY
TRBV7-2	NA	TRBJ2-1	ASSPTRDNEQF
TRBV5-4	NA	TRBJ1-2	ASSSQGGDGYT
TRBV6-1	few	TRBJ1-5	ASSPQGTHQPQH
TRBV4-1	NA	TRBJ2-7	ASSLLAGVSSYEQY
TRBV28	once	TRBJ1-2	ASSLLDFEGYT
TRBV9	NA	TRBJ2-2	ASSGDLYTGELF
TRBV5-6	NA	TRBJ1-4	ASSTARGEKLF
TRBV2	NA	TRBJ2-4	ASREPGAVNIQY
TRBV5-1	NA	TRBJ2-5	ASSLGDRATETQY
TRBV28	NA	TRBJ2-1	ASLASGGLWNEQF
TRBV13	NA	TRBJ2-3	ASSTRTSGGGTDTQY
TRBV18	NA	TRBJ2-7	ASSADRVGYEQY
TRBV18	NA	TRBJ2-5	ASSPLSGSYQETQY
TRBV2	few	NA	ASSEYGADTYEQY
TRBV9	NA	TRBJ1-4	ASSPDRTGVNEKLF
TRBV7-2	NA	TRBJ2-1	ASSLWTRTADEQF
TRBV27	NA	TRBJ2-1	ASSLLTTSGYNEQF
TRBV18	NA	TRBJ1-2	ASSPQPYGQANYGYT
TRBV5-6	NA	TRBJ1-1	ASSPGQGEAF
TRBV19	NA	TRBJ1-1	ASSPGPSASNTEAF
TRBV7-6	NA	TRBJ2-2	ASSPWTSGGALDTGELF
TRBV11-2	NA	TRBJ2-5	ASSLVYTGRETQY
TRBV6-6	NA	TRBJ2-7	ASNPAGVGEQY
TRBV4-2	once	TRBJ2-3	ASSPPASGGWGTQY
TRBV6-1	NA	TRBJ1-5	ASSEGGSHSNQPQH
TRBV12-1	NA	TRBJ2-2	ASSCGLAGNTGELF
TRBV7-9	few	TRBJ2-7	ASSPGLAGGRGEQY
TRBV5-6	few	TRBJ2-7	ASTSNSLPYEQY
TRBV5-1	NA	TRBJ1-2	ASSLQGLEGYT
TRBV30	few	TRBJ2-1	AWTSGYGNEQF
TRBV5-1	NA	TRBJ1-5	ASSLQGREPQH
TRBV27	NA	TRBJ1-1	ASSRDRGRAEAF
TRBV19	NA	TRBJ1-2	ASSITGTGDRGYT
TRBV7-9	NA	TRBJ1-2	ASSLPANYGYT
TRBV5-6	NA	TRBJ1-2	ASSLQGIWAVGGYT
TRBV6-5	few	TRBJ2-7	ATQGGIQGGREQY
TRBV18	NA	TRBJ2-3	ASSPTGSSTDTQY
TRBV7-9	NA	TRBJ1-4	ASSLGTGGWPTNEKLF
TRBV6-6	NA	TRBJ2-7	ASSDRTGAAYEQY
TRBV6-5	few	TRBJ2-3	ASSSTIGPTDTQY
TRBV7-8	NA	TRBJ2-5	ASSLGGLAQETQY
TRBV5-8	NA	TRBJ2-1	ASSLSSDEQF
TRBV10-1	NA	TRBJ2-1	ASNFTGTGAYNEQF
TRBV7-2	NA	TRBJ1-1	ASSPRSDTEAF
TRBV6-5	NA	TRBJ1-3	ASSPSGTGPDTIY
TRBV25-1	NA	TRBJ1-4	ASKQGTEKLF